This entry lists 29 T cell receptor beta chains sequenced from one sample in a study of blood T cell repertoires in COVID-19. Using immunoSEQ multiplex PCR, the repertoire was profiled, and TCRdb retains in-frame clones only, with some absent. The top ten clones hold about 6.5% of a sample with approximately 190,000 clones, about four fifths of them seen once. Sequencing input: peripheral blood. The receptors derive from a woman in her forties with acute or convalescent COVID-19.

The V call is TRBV28, the J call TRBJ2-7; D possibly corresponds to TRBD1 (5 bases). The length of the CDR3 is 13 residues. Germline V gene sequence: CDR1 MDHEN, CDR2 SYDVKM. The germline V and J ends were trimmed by 3 bases and 4 bases, with 10 bases remaining between them. CDR3 nucleotides: TGTGCCAGCAGTTTGGAAGGGGCGTACGAGCAGTACTTC. This translates into CASSLEGAYEQYF. Using reference TRBV28 and TRBJ2-7 for the parts outside the CDR3, the full variable domain is DVKVTQSSRYLVKRTGEKVFLECVQDMDHENMFWYRQDPGLGLRLIYFSYDVKMKEKGDIPEGYSVSREKKERFSLILESASTNQTSMYLCASSLEGAYEQYFGPGTRLTVT.

This chain connects TRBV6-6 to TRBJ2-2, with TRBD2 matching 9 bases. J lost 5 bases, V lost 6 bases, and 7 bases had no gene match. Germline assignment: CDR1 MNHNY and CDR2 SVGAGI (reference sequence). This CDR3 is built from 15 residues. For the CDR3, the DNA is TGTGCCAGCAGAACGACTAGCGGAGCTACCGGGGAGCTGTTTTTT. Amino acids: CASRTTSGATGELFF.

The genes are TRBV4-1 and TRBJ2-1; 7 bases are a match to TRBD2. CDR3 length: 14 amino acids. The V segment lost 1 base and the J segment 9 bases; nucleotides outside the gene matches: 6. Germline V gene sequence: CDR1 MGHRA, CDR2 YSYEKL. The CDR3 sequence is CASSQVGTTGEQFF. CDR3 in DNA: TGCGCCAGCAGCCAAGTCGGGACTACGGGTGAGCAGTTCTTC.

The chain is built from TRBV7-8 and TRBJ2-2; 7 nucleotides agree with TRBD2. V trimming: 5 bases; J trimming: 4 bases; junction bases outside the gene matches: 7. The CDR3 has 15 amino acids. Germline V gene data show CDR1 as SGHVS and CDR2 as FQNEAQ. As DNA, the CDR3 is TGTGCCAGCAGCCTAAGCGGGACCGCCACCGGGGAGCTGTTTTTT. Its protein is CASSLSGTATGELFF. Using reference TRBV7-8 and TRBJ2-2 for the parts outside the CDR3, the full variable domain is GAGVSQSPRYKVAKRGQDVALRCDPISGHVSLFWYQQALGQGPEFLTYFQNEAQLDKSGLPSDRFFAERPEGSVSTLKIQRTQQEDSAVYLCASSLSGTATGELFFGEGSRLTVL.

The J gene is TRBJ2-1, the V gene TRBV11-3; the match to TRBD1 covers 7 bases. This CDR3 contains 16 residues. Losses at the gene ends were 4 bases for V and 4 bases for J; bases not matched to a gene: 10. Germline CDR1 reads SGHNT; CDR2 reads YENEEA. The CDR3 is CASSSGHGTEYNEQFF. The CDR3 bases are TGTGCCAGCAGCTCCGGGCACGGGACAGAATACAATGAGCAGTTCTTC.

The CDR3 spells CASTLQGGLTGELFF. DNA for the CDR3: TGTGCCAGCACCCTACAGGGGGGTCTGACCGGGGAGCTGTTTTTT. The rearrangement joins TRBV6-6 to TRBJ2-2; 8 bases are a match to TRBD1. In germline, CDR1 is MNHNY, CDR2 SVGAGI (reference sequence). CDR3 length: 15 residues. J lost 5 bases, V lost 7 bases, and 9 bases had no gene match.

This clone was detected only once. The gene calls are TRBV28 and TRBJ1-4, with a possible D match to TRBD1 (6 bases). CDR1 is MDHEN and CDR2 is SYDVKM in the germline V gene. V was clipped by 6 bases and J by 2 bases, with 19 bases between them. The CDR3 covers 17 residues. CDR3: CASSHDRQANTNEKLFF. DNA for the CDR3: TGTGCCAGCAGCCACGATCGACAGGCGAATACTAATGAAAAACTGTTTTTT. The whole variable domain, remainder taken from reference TRBV28 and TRBJ1-4, is DVKVTQSSRYLVKRTGEKVFLECVQDMDHENMFWYRQDPGLGLRLIYFSYDVKMKEKGDIPEGYSVSREKKERFSLILESASTNQTSMYLCASSHDRQANTNEKLFFGSGTQLSVL.

The rearrangement links TRBV19 to TRBJ1-6; D remains ambiguous. Per germline, CDR1 LNHDA and CDR2 SQIVND (reference sequence). This CDR3 spans 12 amino acids. V lost 1 base to trimming and J lost 10 bases, with 5 bases between them. The CDR3 reads CASSIATSPLHF. The CDR3 nucleotides are TGTGCCAGTAGTATAGCTACCTCACCCCTCCACTTT. Using reference TRBV19 and TRBJ1-6 for the parts outside the CDR3, the full variable domain is DGGITQSPKYLFRKEGQNVTLSCEQNLNHDAMYWYRQDPGQGLRLIYYSQIVNDFQKGDIAEGYSVSREKKESFPLTVTSAQKNPTAFYLCASSIATSPLHFGNGTRLTVT.

This clone was seen just once. This chain connects TRBV18 to TRBJ2-5; D gene unclear. The germline CDR1 and CDR2 sequences are KGHSH and LQKENI. V was cut by 3 bases and J by 3 bases, with 8 bases left in between. The CDR3 runs to 13 residues. The CDR3 sequence: CASSPRSKETQYF. The CDR3 coding sequence is TGTGCCAGCTCACCTAGGAGTAAAGAGACCCAGTACTTC.

The V and J genes are TRBV28 and TRBJ1-4; no firm D call. Trimming shortened V by 8 bases and J by 8 bases, and 21 bases separated the two germline ends. In germline, CDR1 is MDHEN, CDR2 SYDVKM. The CDR3 totals 15 residues. CDR3 protein: CASGRVTNRGEKLFF. The CDR3 nucleotides read TGTGCCAGCGGGAGGGTAACTAACCGCGGAGAAAAACTGTTTTTT. Combining the CDR3 with reference TRBV28 and TRBJ1-4 gives the whole variable domain DVKVTQSSRYLVKRTGEKVFLECVQDMDHENMFWYRQDPGLGLRLIYFSYDVKMKEKGDIPEGYSVSREKKERFSLILESASTNQTSMYLCASGRVTNRGEKLFFGSGTQLSVL.

V is TRBV28 and J is TRBJ1-2; D might be TRBD1 (6 bases). This CDR3 spans 14 amino acids. The germline gives CDR1 MDHEN, CDR2 SYDVKM. The ends were cut back, 4 bases at V and 8 bases at J, with 17 bases in the middle. The CDR3 loop reads CASSSPQGWGGYTF. The CDR3 bases are TGTGCCAGCAGTTCCCCACAGGGTTGGGGGGGCTACACCTTC.

V is TRBV5-6 and J is TRBJ2-5; D remains unclear. Germline V gene lookup returns CDR1 SGHDT and CDR2 YYEEEE. The CDR3 contains 12 residues. The V gene lost 1 base and the J gene lost 5 bases, with 6 bases spanning the gap. As DNA, the CDR3 is TGTGCCAGCAGCTTGAACGGGGAGACCCAGTACTTC. Translation gives CASSLNGETQYF.

This clone was counted a single time. The chain couples TRBV19 to TRBJ2-1, with TRBD2 identical over 14 bases. CDR3 length equals 17 residues. CDR1 is LNHDA, CDR2 SQIVND, per germline (reference sequence). With V trimmed by 0 bases and J by 5 bases, 3 bases remained unmatched. The CDR3 DNA sequence: TGTGCCAGTAGTATAGACGCGGGACTAGCGGGAGACAATGAGCAGTTCTTC. Its translation: CASSIDAGLAGDNEQFF. Variable domain in full (rest from reference TRBV19 and TRBJ2-1): DGGITQSPKYLFRKEGQNVTLSCEQNLNHDAMYWYRQDPGQGLRLIYYSQIVNDFQKGDIAEGYSVSREKKESFPLTVTSAQKNPTAFYLCASSIDAGLAGDNEQFFGPGTRLTVL.

The CDR3 coding sequence is TGTGCCAGCAGCTTAGGTTTGGGGGCTGGTTACGAGCAGTACTTC. It is translated as CASSLGLGAGYEQYF. This rearrangement joins TRBV13 to TRBJ2-7; D is possibly TRBD1 (6 bases). CDR1 and CDR2 (germline): PRHDT, FYEKMQ (reference sequence). There are 15 residues in the CDR3. Deletions cut 0 bases from V and 4 bases from J, with 13 bases between.

This clone was seen a few times. V usage is TRBV14 and J usage is TRBJ2-1, with D possibly matching TRBD1 (7 bases). V dropped 0 bases and J dropped 5 bases, with 20 bases sitting between them. Per the germline V gene, CDR1 is SGHDN and CDR2 is FVKESK. The CDR3 has 18 amino acids. In nucleotides, the CDR3 is TGTGCCAGCAGCCAAGATCCGAGAAAGACAGGGACTGACAATGAGCAGTTCTTC. Translated, it gives CASSQDPRKTGTDNEQFF. Supplemented by reference TRBV14 and TRBJ2-1, the full variable domain reads EAGVTQFPSHSVIEKGQTVTLRCDPISGHDNLYWYRRVMGKEIKFLLHFVKESKQDESGMPNNRFLAERTGGTYSTLKVQPAELEDSGVYFCASSQDPRKTGTDNEQFFGPGTRLTVL.

The rearrangement joins TRBV28 to TRBJ1-5; D not resolved. Trimming pared 7 bases from V and 5 bases from J, leaving 9 bases between. Per the germline V gene, CDR1 is MDHEN and CDR2 is SYDVKM. This CDR3 is built from 12 residues. The CDR3, as DNA: TGTGCCAGCACGCGGACTGATCAGCCCCAGCATTTT. Translation: CASTRTDQPQHF.

The rearrangement joins TRBV19 to TRBJ2-1; TRBD2 matches 8 bases. The trim removed 7 bases at V and 4 bases at J, leaving 6 bases unmatched. Germline CDR1 is LNHDA and CDR2 is SQIVND (reference sequence). This CDR3 has 14 residues. The CDR3 sequence: CASTPIAGYNEQFF. As DNA, the CDR3 is TGTGCCAGTACCCCAATAGCGGGATACAATGAGCAGTTCTTC.

This clone was seen just once. The chain carries TRBV7-9 and TRBJ1-2, with D tentatively TRBD1 (5 bases). Per germline, CDR1 SEHNR and CDR2 FQNEAQ (reference sequence). The CDR3 has 13 residues. V was pared by 5 bases and J by 8 bases, with 15 bases between. The CDR3 protein is CASSHGGGGGYTF. The CDR3 DNA is TGTGCCAGCAGCCATGGCGGGGGAGGGGGCTACACCTTC.

The chain couples TRBV6-1 to TRBJ2-1, with D perhaps TRBD1 (6 bases). This CDR3 contains 14 residues. Germline values: CDR1 MNHNS, CDR2 SASEGT. V lost 2 bases, J lost 8 bases, and 13 bases lay in between. Written as DNA, the CDR3 is TGTGCCAGCAGTGAAACTCAGGGGCGGGATGAGCAGTTCTTC. This encodes CASSETQGRDEQFF.

V and J are TRBV5-4 and TRBJ1-6; the D gene is possibly TRBD1 (5 bases). Trimming took off 0 bases at V and 10 bases at J, with 14 bases between the two ends. Germline CDR1 is SGHNT and CDR2 is YYREEE (reference sequence). There are 15 residues in the CDR3. The CDR3 DNA sequence: TGTGCCAGCAGCTTGGATTGGGGGGGTAGGTCACCCCTCCACTTT. Its translation is CASSLDWGGRSPLHF.

The chain recombines TRBV11-2 with TRBJ2-1, with 11 bases identical to TRBD2. The CDR3 is 13 residues long. Germline CDR1 SGHAT, CDR2 FQNNGV. The V segment lost 0 bases and the J segment 13 bases; nucleotides outside the gene matches: 2. The CDR3: CASSLDLAGGQFF. Written as DNA, the CDR3 is TGTGCCAGCAGCTTAGATCTAGCGGGGGGTCAGTTCTTC.

The chain links TRBV10-3 to TRBJ2-1; maybe TRBD1 (6 bases). V lost 7 bases, J lost 7 bases, and 20 bases lay in between. The CDR3 runs to 15 residues. The V gene's germline CDR1 is ENHRY and CDR2 SYGVKD. The CDR3 is CAIKHPGQGENEQFF. CDR3 bases: TGTGCCATCAAGCACCCGGGACAAGGGGAAAATGAGCAGTTCTTC.

The CDR3 coding sequence is TGCAGCGTTGGGGCGCTGGGCGGAGCGGGGGGAATGAACACTGAAGCTTTCTTT. Amino acids: CSVGALGGAGGMNTEAFF. V gene TRBV29-1 combines with J gene TRBJ1-1, with a tentative D call TRBD1 (5 bases). Trimming pared 4 bases from V and 0 bases from J, leaving 24 bases between. This CDR3 comprises 18 residues. Germline V gives CDR1 SQVTM, CDR2 ANQGSEA.

V is TRBV2 and J is TRBJ1-4; D remains ambiguous. V lost 8 bases and J lost 1, with 8 bases in between. The CDR3 is 13 residues long. Germline V gives CDR1 SNHLY, CDR2 FYNNEI. CDR3 protein: CASGRETNEKLFF. The CDR3 DNA reads as TGTGCCAGCGGCCGGGAAACTAATGAAAAACTGTTTTTT. Together with reference TRBV2 and TRBJ1-4, the CDR3 gives the full variable domain: EPEVTQTPSHQVTQMGQEVILRCVPISNHLYFYWYRQILGQKVEFLVSFYNNEISEKSEIFDDQFSVERPDGSNFTLKIRSTKLEDSAMYFCASGRETNEKLFFGSGTQLSVL.

V and J are TRBV11-2 and TRBJ1-3; 7 bases fit TRBD1. The CDR3 totals 15 residues. Germline V gives CDR1 SGHAT, CDR2 FQNNGV. V shed 1 base, J shed 4 bases, and the junction held 4 bases outside the gene matches. The CDR3 DNA follows: TGTGCCAGCAGCTTAGCGCCGACAGGGGGAAACACCATATATTTT. Residues: CASSLAPTGGNTIYF.

The rearrangement joins TRBV7-9 to TRBJ1-4, with unresolved D. Germline CDR1 reads SEHNR; CDR2 reads FQNEAQ (reference sequence). This CDR3 spans 16 amino acids. The V end lost 2 bases, the J end lost 6 bases, and 16 bases lay between the germline ends. In DNA form, the CDR3 reads TGTGCCAGCAGCTTAATTCCGGGAGCTGGAGATGAAAAACTGTTTTTT. It is translated as CASSLIPGAGDEKLFF.

V and J are TRBV4-1 and TRBJ2-7, with D possibly TRBD1 on 5 matching bases. Germline CDR1 reads MGHRA; CDR2 reads YSYEKL. This CDR3 region has 15 residues. Between the trimmed V and J ends, which lost 0 bases and 5 bases, there was a span of 14 bases. The CDR3 region is CASSQDRVVGDEQYF. CDR3 coding DNA: TGCGCCAGCAGCCAAGATCGGGTGGTAGGGGACGAGCAGTACTTC.

This clone is categorized as medium-sized. V and J are TRBV3-1 (or the pseudogene TRBV3-2) and TRBJ1-2; D is uncertain. V was trimmed by 1 base and J by 7 bases, leaving 7 bases between them. The germline CDR1 and CDR2 sequences are LGHDT and YNNKEL (reference sequence). There are 12 residues in the CDR3. The CDR3 spells CASSQGNSGYTF. CDR3 in DNA: TGTGCCAGCAGCCAAGGTAATAGTGGCTACACCTTC.

The chain employs TRBV4-1 and TRBJ2-5, with TRBD2 as a possible D gene (6 bases). The CDR3 loop spans 13 amino acids. Germline CDR1 is MGHRA and CDR2 is YSYEKL. V was cut by 7 bases and J by 4 bases, with 13 bases left in between. The CDR3 sequence: CASTRGGLETQYF. In DNA, the CDR3 is TGCGCCAGCACCCGGGGAGGATTAGAGACCCAGTACTTC.